Shown below are 10 T cell receptor beta chains from a single sample sequenced in a study of T cell responses to AZD1222 COVID-19 vaccine. Only in-frame clones appear in the TCRdb table, and some are missing; sequencing was by immunoSEQ multiplex PCR. This repertoire shows 140,000 to 150,000 clones, approximately 92% found once; its top ten account for approximately 1.5%. Source: peripheral blood, taken on day 0 of AZD1222 vaccination. Receptors originate from an adult in good health.

The gene calls are TRBV27 and TRBJ2-1, with D perhaps TRBD2 (6 bases). Germline lookup yields CDR1 MNHEY and CDR2 SMNVEV (reference sequence). The CDR3 consists of 14 residues. The V and J ends lost 2 bases and 9 bases respectively, with 14 bases between them. The CDR3, as DNA: TGTGCCAGCAGTTTACGTCTGGCTAGCGTTGAGCAGTTCTTC. Protein product: CASSLRLASVEQFF.

This clone was observed once. V is TRBV27 and J is TRBJ1-5, with TRBD1 matching over 10 bases. V was pared by 5 bases and J by 1 base, with 2 bases of the junction left unmatched. This CDR3 comprises 15 residues. Looked up from germline, CDR1 is MNHEY and CDR2 is SMNVEV (reference sequence). The CDR3 nucleotides read TGTGCCAGCAGTCGACAGGGGGCCAGCAATCAGCCCCAGCATTTT. Amino acids: CASSRQGASNQPQHF.

The V and J genes are TRBV7-9 and TRBJ2-7; 13 bases are shared with TRBD2. J was trimmed by 4 bases and V by 5 bases; bases with no gene match: 14. CDR3 size: 18 residues. Germline values: CDR1 SEHNR, CDR2 FQNEAQ (reference sequence). CDR3 in amino acids: CASSPIGTSGTRRYEQYF. CDR3 bases: TGTGCCAGCAGCCCGATCGGGACTAGCGGGACCCGGAGGTACGAGCAGTACTTC.

The chain carries TRBV28 and TRBJ2-2; 7 positions agree with TRBD2. Germline V gene lookup returns CDR1 MDHEN and CDR2 SYDVKM. Trimming at V came to 6 bases and at J to 0 bases, leaving 7 bases not matched to a gene. This CDR3 is built from 16 residues. The chain's CDR3 is CASRSGGRANTGELFF. The CDR3 DNA follows: TGTGCCAGCAGGAGCGGCGGGAGAGCGAACACCGGGGAGCTGTTTTTT.

Here the CDR3 DNA reads TGTGCCAGCTCACCCTTGACAGGCCAGAACACTGAAGCTTTCTTT. It is translated as CASSPLTGQNTEAFF. The chain employs TRBV18 and TRBJ1-1; D might be TRBD1 (6 bases). The CDR3 sequence is 15 residues long. Per germline, CDR1 KGHSH and CDR2 LQKENI. V lost 3 bases to trimming and J lost 1 base, with 12 bases between them.

CDR3 loop: CASSPTDTQYF. CDR3 in DNA: TGTGCCAGCAGCCCCACAGATACGCAGTATTTT. The chain couples TRBV7-8 to TRBJ2-3; D is uncertain. CDR1 is SGHVS, CDR2 FQNEAQ, per germline. CDR3 length: 11 amino acids. V gave up 5 bases and J gave up 2 bases, with 2 bases separating them.

The chain carries TRBV5-1 and TRBJ1-3; 8 bases line up with TRBD1. Germline values: CDR1 SGHRS, CDR2 YFSETQ. The CDR3 spans 15 residues. Trimming cost V 2 bases and J 3 bases; bases outside gene matches: 4. CDR3: CASSFDRGGGNTIYF. The CDR3, as DNA: TGCGCCAGCAGCTTTGACAGGGGTGGTGGAAACACCATATATTTT.

The rearrangement links TRBV5-8 to TRBJ2-4, with D unresolved. The V end was cut by 0 bases, the J end by 5 bases, with 15 bases between. CDR3 size: 16 residues. Germline-derived CDR1 and CDR2 are SGHTS and YDEGEE. The CDR3 sequence: CASSLVMAVVENIQYF. The CDR3 nucleotides are TGTGCCAGCAGCTTGGTTATGGCAGTCGTGGAAAACATTCAGTACTTC. Supplemented by reference TRBV5-8 and TRBJ2-4, the full variable domain reads EAGVTQSPTHLIKTRGQQATLRCSPISGHTSVYWYQQALGLGLQFLLWYDEGEERNRGNFPPRFSGRQFPNYSSELNVNALELEDSALYLCASSLVMAVVENIQYFGAGTRLSVL.

The chain uses TRBV28 and TRBJ1-6, with D unresolved. Trimming removed 7 bases at V and 10 bases at J, with 17 bases between. The CDR3 covers 14 residues. Germline lookup yields CDR1 MDHEN and CDR2 SYDVKM. The CDR3, as DNA: TGTGCCAGCATCAGCGACGGGCTTGGATCACCCCTCCACTTT. It codes for CASISDGLGSPLHF. Based on the CDR3 plus reference TRBV28 and TRBJ1-6, the full variable domain is DVKVTQSSRYLVKRTGEKVFLECVQDMDHENMFWYRQDPGLGLRLIYFSYDVKMKEKGDIPEGYSVSREKKERFSLILESASTNQTSMYLCASISDGLGSPLHFGNGTRLTVT.

The V and J genes are TRBV30 and TRBJ2-3; D uncertain. V was clipped by 2 bases and J by 2 bases, with 11 bases between them. Germline CDR1 is GTSNPN and CDR2 is SVGIG (reference sequence). This CDR3 contains 14 residues. In DNA, the CDR3 is TGTGCCTGGAGTCCGGGCCTTAACACAGATACGCAGTATTTT. It codes for CAWSPGLNTDTQYF.